This T cell receptor (beta chain) originates from a study of shared clonotypes between healthy human individuals. Around 32,000 T cell genomes, or approximately 0.2 ug DNA, went into the sorted-subset replicate PCRs. Clones were sequenced by immunoSEQ multiplex PCR, and TCRdb holds only the in-frame ones, with some missing. The sample carries around 1,100,000 clones, roughly 80% recorded once. Between the trimmed V and J ends, which lost 1 base and 6 bases, there was a span of 19 bases. The CDR3 is 16 residues long. Germline V CDR1 and CDR2: MGHRA, YSYEKL. This receptor was obtained from a man aged 18 to 29 in good health. Some clones in this sample may be carry-over from other donors' samples. The chain combines TRBV4-1 with TRBJ2-7; unclear D gene. Input material: memory CD4+ T cells from PBMCs. Subset reported: CD45RA-negative fraction. CDR3: CASSQVQSPVMAEQYF. The CDR3 region has the DNA TGCGCCAGCAGCCAAGTTCAGAGCCCGGTTATGGCCGAGCAGTACTTC.